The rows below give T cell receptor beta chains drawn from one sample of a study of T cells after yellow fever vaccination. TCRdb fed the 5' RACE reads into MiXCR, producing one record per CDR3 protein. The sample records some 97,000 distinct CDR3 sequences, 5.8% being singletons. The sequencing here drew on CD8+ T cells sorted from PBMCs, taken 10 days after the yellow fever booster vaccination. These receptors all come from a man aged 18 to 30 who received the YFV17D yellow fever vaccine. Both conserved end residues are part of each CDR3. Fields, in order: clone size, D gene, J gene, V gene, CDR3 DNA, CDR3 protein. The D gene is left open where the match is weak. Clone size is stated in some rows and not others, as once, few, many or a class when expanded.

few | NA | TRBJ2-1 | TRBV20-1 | TGCAGTGCTAGTGGGACACCAGCCTACAATGAGCAGTTCTTC | CSASGTPAYNEQFF
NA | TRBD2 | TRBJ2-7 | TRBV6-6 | TGTGCCAGCAGTCCCCGGAGCAGGGAGGGCGAGCAGTACTTC | CASSPRSREGEQYF
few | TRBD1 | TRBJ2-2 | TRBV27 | TGTGCCAGCAGGAGGACAGGGGGCGACCCCGGGGAGCTGTTTTTT | CASRRTGGDPGELFF
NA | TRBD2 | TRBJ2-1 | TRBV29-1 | TGCAGCGTTAATGCCGTAGCGGGACTAGCCGATGAGCAGTTCTTC | CSVNAVAGLADEQFF
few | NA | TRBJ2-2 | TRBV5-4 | TGTGCCAGCAGCCAGGGTTCCCTGGCCGGGGAGCTGTTTTTT | CASSQGSLAGELFF
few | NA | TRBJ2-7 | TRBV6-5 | TGTGCCAGCAGTTACGTAGGGGGACTCAACTACGAGCAGTACTTC | CASSYVGGLNYEQYF
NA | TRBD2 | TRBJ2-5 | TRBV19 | TGTGCCAGTAGTCCAGCGGGGGGGCTGATGGAGACCCAGTACTTC | CASSPAGGLMETQYF
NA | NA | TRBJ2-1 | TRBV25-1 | TGTGCCAGCACAATCGGACCGGGGGATGAGCAGTTCTTC | CASTIGPGDEQFF
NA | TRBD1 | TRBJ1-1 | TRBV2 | TGTGCCAGCAGGTGGTGGGCACAGGGGATGAACACTGAAGCTTTCTTT | CASRWWAQGMNTEAFF
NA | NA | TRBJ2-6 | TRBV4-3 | TGCGCCAGCAGCCAAGTGACCGGGTCTGGGGCCAACGTCCTGACTTTC | CASSQVTGSGANVLTF
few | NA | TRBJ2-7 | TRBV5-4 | TGTGCCAGTCACAAACCGGGCAGCCTCTACGAGCAGTACTTC | CASHKPGSLYEQYF
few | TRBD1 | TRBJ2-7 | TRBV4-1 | TGCGCCAGCAGCCAAGAGGCACAGGGGGCCGTCGAGCAGTACTTC | CASSQEAQGAVEQYF
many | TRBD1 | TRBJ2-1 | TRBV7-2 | TGTGCCAGCAGGGGGACAGGGGGCGTTTACAATGAGCAGTTCTTC | CASRGTGGVYNEQFF
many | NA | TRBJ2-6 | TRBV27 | NA | CASSFGAGANVLTF
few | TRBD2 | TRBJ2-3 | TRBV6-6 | TGTGCCAGCAGCCCGACTAGCGGGACAGATACGCAGTATTTT | CASSPTSGTDTQYF
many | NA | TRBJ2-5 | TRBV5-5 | TGTGCCAGCAGCTCCTCGTGGGGGGAGAGGGAGACCCAGTACTTC | CASSSSWGERETQYF
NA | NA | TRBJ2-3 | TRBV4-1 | TGCGCCAGCAGCCAAAAATTCGGGGATGCGGGAGATACGCAGTATTTT | CASSQKFGDAGDTQYF
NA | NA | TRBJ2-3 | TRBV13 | TGTGCCAGCAGCTTCCGAAGTCTAGGAACGCAGTATTTT | CASSFRSLGTQYF
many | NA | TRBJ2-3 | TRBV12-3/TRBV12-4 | TGTGCCAGCAGTGTAAGCGGGTCGGGAGATACGCAGTATTTT | CASSVSGSGDTQYF
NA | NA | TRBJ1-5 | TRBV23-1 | TGCGCCAGCTGTACAACGAATCAGCCCCAGCATTTT | CASCTTNQPQHF
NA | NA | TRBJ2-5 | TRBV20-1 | TGCAGTGGGAGCCTAGACGTGGGAGAGACCCAGTACTTC | CSGSLDVGETQYF
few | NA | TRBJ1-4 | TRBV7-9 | TGTGCCAGCAGCGGGGCCATCCCCGGACATAATGAAAAACTGTTTTTT | CASSGAIPGHNEKLFF
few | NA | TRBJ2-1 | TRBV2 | TGTGCCACCGCGGCTGGCGGGTTCAATGAGCAGTTCTTC | CATAAGGFNEQFF
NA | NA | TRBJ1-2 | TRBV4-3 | TGCGCCAGCAGCCAAGACCCCCAGGAGGCCGGAACCTATGGCTACACCTTC | CASSQDPQEAGTYGYTF
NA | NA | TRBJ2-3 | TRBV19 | TGTGCCAGTAGTATAATAGCGATCACAGATACGCAGTATTTT | CASSIIAITDTQYF
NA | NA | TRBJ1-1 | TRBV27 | TGTGCCAGCAGTTTGGAGATGAACACTGAAGCTTTCTTT | CASSLEMNTEAFF
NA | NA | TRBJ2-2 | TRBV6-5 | TGTGCCAGCAGTTACTCCCAGGGCCCCGGGGAGCTGTTTTTT | CASSYSQGPGELFF
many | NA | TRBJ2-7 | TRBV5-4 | TGTGCCAGCAGCTACATCCCCAACGAGCAGTACTTC | CASSYIPNEQYF
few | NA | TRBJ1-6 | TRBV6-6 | TGTGCCAGCAGCCCCCGCTTGGATTCACCCCTCCACTTT | CASSPRLDSPLHF
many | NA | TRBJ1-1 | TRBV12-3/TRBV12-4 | TGTGCCAGCAGTTTTGGCTCTGAAGCTTTCTTT | CASSFGSEAFF
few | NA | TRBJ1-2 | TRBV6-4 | TGTGCCAGCAGTGACAGGGACGGGTCTCCCCTACCACACTATGGCTACACCTTC | CASSDRDGSPLPHYGYTF
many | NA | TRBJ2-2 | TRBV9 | TGTGCCAGCAGCGTAGACCGGGGGCGCGCGAACACCGGGGAGCTGTTTTTT | CASSVDRGRANTGELFF
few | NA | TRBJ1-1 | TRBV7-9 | TGTGCCAGCAGCTTAACCTTAGAAGCTTTCTTT | CASSLTLEAFF
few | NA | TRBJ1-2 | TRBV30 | TGTGCCTGGAGTGTGACGACAGACTATGGCTACACCTTC | CAWSVTTDYGYTF
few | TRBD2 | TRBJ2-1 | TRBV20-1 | TGCAGTGCTAGAGGGGGAGGGTATGAGCAGTTCTTC | CSARGGGYEQFF
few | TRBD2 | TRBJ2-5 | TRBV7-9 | TGTGCCAGCCGACTAGCCCAAGAGACCCAGTACTTC | CASRLAQETQYF
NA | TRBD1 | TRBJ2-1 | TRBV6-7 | TGTGCCAGCGCCCTCCGCCGGACAGGGAACAATGAGCAGTTCTTC | CASALRRTGNNEQFF
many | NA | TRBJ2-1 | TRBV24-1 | TGTGCCACCAGTGATTTCTCCGGGGAGCAGTTCTTC | CATSDFSGEQFF
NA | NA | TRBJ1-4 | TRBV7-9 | TGTGCCAGCAGCTCCTCCTGGGACGGGACGTTTGGTGAAAAACTGTTTTTT | CASSSSWDGTFGEKLFF
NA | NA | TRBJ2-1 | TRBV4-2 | TGTGCCAGCAGCCCGGGGGACCTAGTTGGAAATGAGCAGTTCTTC | CASSPGDLVGNEQFF
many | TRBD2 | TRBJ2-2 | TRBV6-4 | TGTGCCAGCAGTGACTCTAGCGGGGGCACCGGGGAGCTGTTTTTT | CASSDSSGGTGELFF